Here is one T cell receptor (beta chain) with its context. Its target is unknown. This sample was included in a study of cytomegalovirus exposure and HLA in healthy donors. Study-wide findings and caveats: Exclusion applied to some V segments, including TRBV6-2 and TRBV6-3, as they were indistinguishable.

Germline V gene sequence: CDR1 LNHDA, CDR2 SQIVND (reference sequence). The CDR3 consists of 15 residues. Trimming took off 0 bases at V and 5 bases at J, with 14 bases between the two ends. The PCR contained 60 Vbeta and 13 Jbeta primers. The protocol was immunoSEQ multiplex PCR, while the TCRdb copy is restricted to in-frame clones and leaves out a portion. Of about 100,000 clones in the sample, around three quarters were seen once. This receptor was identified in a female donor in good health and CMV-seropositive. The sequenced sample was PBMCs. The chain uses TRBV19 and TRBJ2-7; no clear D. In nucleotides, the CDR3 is TGTGCCAGTAGTATAGATCAGTTTGGTTACGACGAGCAGTACTTC. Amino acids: CASSIDQFGYDEQYF.